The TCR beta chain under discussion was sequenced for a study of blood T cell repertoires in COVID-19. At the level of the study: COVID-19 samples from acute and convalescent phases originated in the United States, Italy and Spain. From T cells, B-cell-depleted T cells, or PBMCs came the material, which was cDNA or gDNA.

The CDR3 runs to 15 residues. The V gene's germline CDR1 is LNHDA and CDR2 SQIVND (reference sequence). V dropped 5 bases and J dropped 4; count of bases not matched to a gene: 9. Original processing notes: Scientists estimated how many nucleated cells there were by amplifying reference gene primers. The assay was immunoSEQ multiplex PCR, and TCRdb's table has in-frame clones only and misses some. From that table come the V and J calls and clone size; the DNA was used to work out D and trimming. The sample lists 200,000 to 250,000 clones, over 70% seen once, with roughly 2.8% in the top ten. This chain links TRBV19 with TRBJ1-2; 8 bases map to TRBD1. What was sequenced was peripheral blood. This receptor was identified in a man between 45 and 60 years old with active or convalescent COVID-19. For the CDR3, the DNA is TGTGCCAGTAGTTTATGGACAGGGTCCGGCTATGGCTACACCTTC. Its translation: CASSLWTGSGYGYTF.